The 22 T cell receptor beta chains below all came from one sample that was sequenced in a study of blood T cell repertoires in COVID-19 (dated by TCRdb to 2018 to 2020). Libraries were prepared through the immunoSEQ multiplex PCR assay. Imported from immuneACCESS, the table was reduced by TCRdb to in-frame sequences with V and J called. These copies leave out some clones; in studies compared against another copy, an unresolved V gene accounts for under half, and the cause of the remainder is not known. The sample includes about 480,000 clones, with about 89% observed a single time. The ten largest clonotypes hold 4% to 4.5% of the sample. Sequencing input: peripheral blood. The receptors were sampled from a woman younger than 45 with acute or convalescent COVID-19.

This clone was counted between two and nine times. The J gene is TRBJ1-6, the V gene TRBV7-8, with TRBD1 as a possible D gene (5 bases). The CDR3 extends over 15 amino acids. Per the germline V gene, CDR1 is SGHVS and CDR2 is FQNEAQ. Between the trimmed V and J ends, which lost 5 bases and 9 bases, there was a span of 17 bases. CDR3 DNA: TGTGCCAGCAGCCCAGGGTTATCAGCTGCTTCACCCCTCCACTTT. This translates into CASSPGLSAASPLHF.

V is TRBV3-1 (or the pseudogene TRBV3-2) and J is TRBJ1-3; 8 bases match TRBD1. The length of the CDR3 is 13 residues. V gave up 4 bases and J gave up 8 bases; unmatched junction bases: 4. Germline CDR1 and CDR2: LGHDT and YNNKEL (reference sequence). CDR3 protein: CASSPGGLYTIYF. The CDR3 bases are TGTGCCAGCAGCCCAGGGGGCTTATACACCATATATTTT.

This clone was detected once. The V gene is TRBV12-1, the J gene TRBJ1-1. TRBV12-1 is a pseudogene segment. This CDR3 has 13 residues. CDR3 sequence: CASSRPGGTEAFF. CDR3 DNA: TGTGCCAGCAGCCGACCGGGGGGAACTGAAGCTTTCTTT.

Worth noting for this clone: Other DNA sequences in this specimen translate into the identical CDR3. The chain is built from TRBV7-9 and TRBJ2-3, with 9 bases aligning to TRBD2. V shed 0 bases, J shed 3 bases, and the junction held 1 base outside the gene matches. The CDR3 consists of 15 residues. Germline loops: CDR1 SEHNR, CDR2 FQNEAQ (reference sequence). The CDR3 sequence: CASSLAAGGTDTQYF. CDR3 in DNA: TGTGCCAGCAGCTTAGCGGCGGGGGGGACAGATACGCAGTATTTT.

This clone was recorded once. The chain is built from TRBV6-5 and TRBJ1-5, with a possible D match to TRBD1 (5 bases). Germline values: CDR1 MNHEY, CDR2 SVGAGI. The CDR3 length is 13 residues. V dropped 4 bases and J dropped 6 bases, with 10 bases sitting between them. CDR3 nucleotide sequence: TGTGCCAGCAGTTCGCGCCAGGGTCAGCCCCAGCATTTT. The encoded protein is CASSSRQGQPQHF.

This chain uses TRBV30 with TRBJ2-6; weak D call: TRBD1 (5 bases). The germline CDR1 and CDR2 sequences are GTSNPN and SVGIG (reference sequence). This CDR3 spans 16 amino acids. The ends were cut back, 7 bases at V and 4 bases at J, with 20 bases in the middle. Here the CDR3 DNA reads TGTGCCTTCATCCGAACAGGCCGAACGGGGGCCAACGTCCTGACTTTC. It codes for CAFIRTGRTGANVLTF. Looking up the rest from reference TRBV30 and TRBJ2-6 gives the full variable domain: SQTIHQWPATLVQPVGSPLSLECTVEGTSNPNLYWYRQAAGRGLQLLFYSVGIGQISSEVPQNLSASRPQDRQFILSSKKLLLSDSGFYLCAFIRTGRTGANVLTFGAGSRLTVL.

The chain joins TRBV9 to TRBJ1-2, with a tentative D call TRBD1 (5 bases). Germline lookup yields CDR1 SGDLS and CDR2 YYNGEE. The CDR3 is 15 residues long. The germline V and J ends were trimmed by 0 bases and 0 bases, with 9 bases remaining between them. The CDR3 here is CASSVDPGTNYGYTF. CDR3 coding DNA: TGTGCCAGCAGCGTAGACCCAGGGACTAACTATGGCTACACCTTC.

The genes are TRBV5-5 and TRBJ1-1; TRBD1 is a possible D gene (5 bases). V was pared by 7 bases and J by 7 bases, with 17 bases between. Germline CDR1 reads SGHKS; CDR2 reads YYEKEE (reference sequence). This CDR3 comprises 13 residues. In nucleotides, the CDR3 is TGTGCCAGCGCATACAGGTGGGGAGGTGAAGCTTTCTTT. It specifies CASAYRWGGEAFF.

The chain's CDR3 is CAISGVERENYGYTF. For the CDR3, the DNA is TGTGCCATCAGTGGGGTAGAACGGGAAAACTATGGCTACACCTTC. The chain carries TRBV10-3 and TRBJ1-2; D remains unclear. V shed 4 bases and J shed 2 bases, with 14 bases lying between them. This CDR3 spans 15 amino acids. The germline V gene encodes CDR1 ENHRY and CDR2 SYGVKD.

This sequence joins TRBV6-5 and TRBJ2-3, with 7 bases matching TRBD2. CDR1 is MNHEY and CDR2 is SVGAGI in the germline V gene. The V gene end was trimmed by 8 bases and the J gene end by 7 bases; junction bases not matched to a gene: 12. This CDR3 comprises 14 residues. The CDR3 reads CASGAGTDTHTQYF. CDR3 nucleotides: TGTGCCAGCGGAGCGGGGACCGACACCCATACGCAGTATTTT.

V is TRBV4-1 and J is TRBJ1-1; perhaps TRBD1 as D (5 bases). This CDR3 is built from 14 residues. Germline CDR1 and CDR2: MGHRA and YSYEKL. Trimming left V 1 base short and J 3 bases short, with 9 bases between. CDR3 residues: CASSQVSGDTEAFF. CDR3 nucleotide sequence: TGCGCCAGCAGCCAAGTTTCGGGGGACACTGAAGCTTTCTTT.

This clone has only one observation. This CDR3 reads CASSLAQGPQDTQYF. DNA of the CDR3: TGTGCCAGCAGCTTAGCTCAGGGCCCTCAAGATACGCAGTATTTT. This chain uses TRBV7-9 with TRBJ2-3; the D gene is possibly TRBD1 (5 bases). CDR1 is SEHNR, CDR2 FQNEAQ, per germline (reference sequence). This CDR3 has 15 amino acids. The ends were cut back, 0 bases at V and 5 bases at J, with 12 bases in the middle.

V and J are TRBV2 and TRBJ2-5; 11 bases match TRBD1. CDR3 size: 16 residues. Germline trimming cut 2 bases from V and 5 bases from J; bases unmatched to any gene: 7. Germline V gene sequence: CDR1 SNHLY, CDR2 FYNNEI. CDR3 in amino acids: CASSEQGTGGRETQYF. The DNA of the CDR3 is TGTGCCAGCAGTGAACAGGGGACAGGGGGGCGGGAGACCCAGTACTTC. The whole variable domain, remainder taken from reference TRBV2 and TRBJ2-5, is EPEVTQTPSHQVTQMGQEVILRCVPISNHLYFYWYRQILGQKVEFLVSFYNNEISEKSEIFDDQFSVERPDGSNFTLKIRSTKLEDSAMYFCASSEQGTGGRETQYFGPGTRLLVL.

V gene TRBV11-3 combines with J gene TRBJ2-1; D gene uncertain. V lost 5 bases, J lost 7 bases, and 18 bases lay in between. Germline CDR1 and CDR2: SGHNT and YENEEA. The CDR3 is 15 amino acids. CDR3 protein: CASSDARLLRNEQFF. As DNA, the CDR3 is TGTGCCAGCAGCGACGCCCGACTCCTGAGAAATGAGCAGTTCTTC.

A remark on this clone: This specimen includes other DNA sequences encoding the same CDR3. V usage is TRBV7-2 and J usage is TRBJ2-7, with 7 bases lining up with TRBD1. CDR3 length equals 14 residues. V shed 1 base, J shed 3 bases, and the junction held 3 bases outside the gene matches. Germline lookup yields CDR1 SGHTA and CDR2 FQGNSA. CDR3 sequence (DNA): TGTGCCAGCAGCTTAGAGGGGGCCTACTACGAGCAGTACTTC. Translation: CASSLEGAYYEQYF.

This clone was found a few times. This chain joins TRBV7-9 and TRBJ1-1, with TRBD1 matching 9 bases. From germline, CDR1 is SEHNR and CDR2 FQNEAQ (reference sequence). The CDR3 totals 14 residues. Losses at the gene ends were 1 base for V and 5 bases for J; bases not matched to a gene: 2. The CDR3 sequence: CASSLDRGLTEAFF. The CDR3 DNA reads TGTGCCAGCAGCTTAGACAGGGGGCTTACTGAAGCTTTCTTT.

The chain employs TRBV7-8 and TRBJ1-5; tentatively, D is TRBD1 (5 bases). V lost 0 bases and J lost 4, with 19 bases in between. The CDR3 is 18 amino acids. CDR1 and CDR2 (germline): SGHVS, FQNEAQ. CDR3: CASSLAPIDRRLNQPQHF. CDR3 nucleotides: TGTGCCAGCAGCTTAGCGCCTATAGACAGAAGGCTAAATCAGCCCCAGCATTTT. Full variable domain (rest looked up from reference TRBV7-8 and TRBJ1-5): GAGVSQSPRYKVAKRGQDVALRCDPISGHVSLFWYQQALGQGPEFLTYFQNEAQLDKSGLPSDRFFAERPEGSVSTLKIQRTQQEDSAVYLCASSLAPIDRRLNQPQHFGDGTRLSIL.

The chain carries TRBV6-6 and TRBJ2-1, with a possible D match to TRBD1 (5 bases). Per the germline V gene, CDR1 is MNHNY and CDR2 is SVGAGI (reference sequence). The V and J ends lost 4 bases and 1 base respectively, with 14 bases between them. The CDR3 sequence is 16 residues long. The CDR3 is CASSFSRQPSYNEQFF. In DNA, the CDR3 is TGTGCCAGCAGTTTCTCCAGACAGCCGTCCTACAATGAGCAGTTCTTC.

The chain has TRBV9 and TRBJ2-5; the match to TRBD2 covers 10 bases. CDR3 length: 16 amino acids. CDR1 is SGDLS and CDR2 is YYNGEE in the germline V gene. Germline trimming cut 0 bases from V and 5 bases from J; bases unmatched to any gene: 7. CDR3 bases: TGTGCCAGCAGCGTAGGGAGTAGCGGGGGGTGGGAGACCCAGTACTTC. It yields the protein CASSVGSSGGWETQYF.

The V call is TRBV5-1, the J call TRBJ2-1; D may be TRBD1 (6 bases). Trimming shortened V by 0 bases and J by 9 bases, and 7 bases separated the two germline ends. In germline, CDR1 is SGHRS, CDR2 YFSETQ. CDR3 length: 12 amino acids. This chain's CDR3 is CASSLEGVEQFF. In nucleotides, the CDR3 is TGCGCCAGCAGCTTGGAGGGGGTTGAGCAGTTCTTC.

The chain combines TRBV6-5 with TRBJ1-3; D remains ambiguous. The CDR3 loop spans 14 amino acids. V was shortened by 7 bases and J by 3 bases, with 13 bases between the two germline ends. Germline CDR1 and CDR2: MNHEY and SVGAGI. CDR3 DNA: TGTGCCAGCATCGGCGGGTTTTATGGAAACACCATATATTTT. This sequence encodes CASIGGFYGNTIYF.

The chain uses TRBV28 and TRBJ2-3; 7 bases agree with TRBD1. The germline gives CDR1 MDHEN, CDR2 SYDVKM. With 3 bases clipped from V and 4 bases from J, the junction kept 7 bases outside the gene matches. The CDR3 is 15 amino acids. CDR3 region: CASSFDRVDSDTQYF. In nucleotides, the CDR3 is TGTGCCAGCAGTTTCGACAGGGTTGATTCAGATACGCAGTATTTT.